Sequencing of this T cell receptor (beta chain) was carried out in a study of cytomegalovirus exposure and HLA in healthy donors. The wider study: Early released data had tens of millions of unique TCRs, all coming from HLA-typed donors. Points from the study as a whole: As was reported, the HLA-A and HLA-B alleles of most subjects were accurately predicted from TCR beta sequences.

Amplification used 60 Vbeta primers and 13 Jbeta primers. Assay: immunoSEQ multiplex PCR; the TCRdb copy retains only in-frame clones and omits some. Of 100,000 to 150,000 clones listed, 65% to 80% are singletons. As to this clone: Its specificity is unknown.

This sequence was found in a male donor in good health and CMV-seropositive. The specimen was PBMCs.

The CDR3 is CASSLGAEGPETQYF. CDR3 bases: TGTGCCAGCAGCTTAGGGGCCGAGGGCCCGGAGACCCAGTACTTC. The chain joins TRBV7-9 to TRBJ2-5; the D gene is possibly TRBD2 (5 bases). V lost 1 base and J lost 5, with 14 bases in between. The germline V gene encodes CDR1 SEHNR and CDR2 FQNEAQ (reference sequence). The CDR3 runs 15 residues. Full variable domain (remainder filled in from reference TRBV7-9 and TRBJ2-5): DTGVSQNPRHKITKRGQNVTFRCDPISEHNRLYWYRQTLGQGPEFLTYFQNEAQLEKSRLLSDRFSAERPKGSFSTLEIQRTEQGDSAMYLCASSLGAEGPETQYFGPGTRLLVL.